This T cell receptor beta chain was captured in a study of cytomegalovirus exposure and HLA in healthy donors. The primer mix had 60 Vbeta and 13 Jbeta primers. TCRdb's table, derived via immunoSEQ multiplex PCR, lists solely in-frame clones and lacks some. The top ten hold around 6% of the sample, which has under 200,000 clones, roughly 74% seen once. Study-wide points: Common viral pathogens seemed, in a later analysis, to connect with several of the most significant clusters.

This CDR3 is 16 amino acids long. V lost 4 bases to trimming and J lost 2 bases; unmatched junction nucleotides: 9. CDR1 and CDR2 from the germline V gene are SEHNR and FQNEAQ (reference sequence). This clone was picked up one time. Its matching antigen is unknown. The J gene is TRBJ2-7, the V gene TRBV7-9; 9 nucleotides agree with TRBD1. The sample taken for sequencing was PBMCs. The source is a woman aged 25 to 39 in good health and CMV-seropositive. CDR3 residues: CASSSLGQGRTYEQYF. For the CDR3, the DNA is TGTGCCAGCAGCTCCCTGGGACAGGGAAGAACCTACGAGCAGTACTTC.